This is a list of T cell receptor beta chains from one sample in a study of CD8 T cells in ankylosing spondylitis. TCRdb analysed the 5' RACE reads with MiXCR anew, one entry per CDR3 protein. This sample has 350,000 or so distinct CDR3 sequences, with 9.5% to 13% found just once. The sequencing sample was made of blood, either unsorted or a sorted T cell fraction (not recorded which). These receptors were taken from a female donor with ankylosing spondylitis or in good health (not recorded which). Both conserved end residues are part of each CDR3. D genes are given only for firm matches. Expanded clones are given a class, and other clones once, few, many or no size at all.

d_call: TRBD2
j_call: TRBJ2-5
clone_size: -
v_call: TRBV5-1
cdr3_aa: CASSTGTSGGFETQYF
cdr3_nt: TGCGCCAGCTCCACCGGGACTAGCGGGGGGTTTGAGACCCAGTACTTC

d_call: TRBD2
j_call: TRBJ2-1
clone_size: many
v_call: TRBV20-1
cdr3_aa: CSANLAGGDNEQFF
cdr3_nt: TGCAGTGCTAACCTAGCGGGAGGCGACAATGAGCAGTTCTTC

d_call: -
j_call: TRBJ1-1
clone_size: -
v_call: TRBV5-1
cdr3_aa: CASSLDGYSSAEAFF
cdr3_nt: TGCGCCAGCAGCTTGGATGGTTATTCTAGCGCTGAAGCTTTCTTT

d_call: -
j_call: TRBJ2-7
clone_size: -
v_call: TRBV29-1
cdr3_aa: CSVAAPGREQYF
cdr3_nt: TGCAGCGTTGCCGCGCCAGGGAGAGAGCAGTACTTC

d_call: TRBD2
j_call: TRBJ2-3
clone_size: many
v_call: TRBV7-9
cdr3_aa: CASSFTSGSGTDTQYF
cdr3_nt: TGTGCCAGCAGCTTTACTAGCGGGAGTGGCACAGATACGCAGTATTTT

d_call: -
j_call: TRBJ2-7
clone_size: -
v_call: TRBV7-6
cdr3_aa: CASRSDYEQYF
cdr3_nt: TGTGCCAGCAGAAGTGACTACGAGCAGTACTTC

d_call: TRBD1
j_call: TRBJ1-4
clone_size: few
v_call: TRBV27
cdr3_aa: CASSRQGRDEKLFF
cdr3_nt: TGTGCCAGCAGCCGACAGGGTCGGGACGAAAAACTGTTTTTT

d_call: TRBD2
j_call: TRBJ2-1
clone_size: -
v_call: TRBV10-3
cdr3_aa: CAISESSGLAGNNEQFF
cdr3_nt: TGTGCCATCAGTGAGTCGAGTGGACTAGCGGGGAACAATGAGCAGTTCTTC

d_call: TRBD1
j_call: TRBJ1-1
clone_size: -
v_call: TRBV20-1
cdr3_aa: CSARDRTGWTEAFF
cdr3_nt: TGCAGTGCTAGAGATAGGACAGGGTGGACTGAAGCTTTCTTT

d_call: TRBD1
j_call: TRBJ1-1
clone_size: few
v_call: TRBV5-5
cdr3_aa: CASSLRDRGLGTEAFF
cdr3_nt: TGTGCCAGCAGCCTCCGTGACAGGGGGCTTGGCACTGAAGCTTTCTTT